This T cell receptor beta chain appears in the sequencing data of a study of T-cell memory formation after mild COVID-19. On the study more broadly: Each donor largely had its own TCR clusters.

This CDR3 is 15 amino acids long. The V end lost 4 bases, the J end lost 10 bases, and 23 bases lay between the germline ends. From germline, CDR1 is DFQATT and CDR2 SNEGSKA (reference sequence). 5'RACE primed from the constant segment yielded TCR alpha and TCR beta cDNA libraries bearing sample barcodes and UMIs. A single record per CDR3 protein comes from TCRdb applying MiXCR to the 5' RACE reads. The top ten clones hold less than 15% of a sample with about 450,000 distinct CDR3 sequences, less than 25% of them seen once. J is TRBJ2-1 and V is TRBV20-1; possibly TRBD1 or TRBD2 for D (6 bases each). The sequence derives from an adult woman who had mild COVID-19 (a few samples of this study predate the infection). Cell type and time point are not known. Material for sequencing was PBMCs or a T cell subset sorted from them (not recorded which). CDR3 coding DNA: TGCAGTGCTATAATAGCTGGAGGGGGGCGTGGGGAGCAGTTCTTC. Its protein product is CSAIIAGGGRGEQFF.